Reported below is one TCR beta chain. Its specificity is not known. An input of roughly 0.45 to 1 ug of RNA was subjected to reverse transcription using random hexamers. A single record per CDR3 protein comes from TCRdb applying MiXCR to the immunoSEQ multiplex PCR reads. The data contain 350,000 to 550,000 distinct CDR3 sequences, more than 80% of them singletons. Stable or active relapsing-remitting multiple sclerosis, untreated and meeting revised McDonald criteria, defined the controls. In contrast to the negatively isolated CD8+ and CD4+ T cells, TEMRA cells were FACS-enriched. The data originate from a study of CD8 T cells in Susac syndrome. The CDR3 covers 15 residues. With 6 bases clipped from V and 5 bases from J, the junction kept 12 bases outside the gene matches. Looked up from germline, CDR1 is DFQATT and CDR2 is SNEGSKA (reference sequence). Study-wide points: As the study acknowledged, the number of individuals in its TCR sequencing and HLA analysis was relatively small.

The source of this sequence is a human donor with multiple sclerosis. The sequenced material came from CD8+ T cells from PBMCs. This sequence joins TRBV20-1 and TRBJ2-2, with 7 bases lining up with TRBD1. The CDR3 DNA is TGCAGTGCCCTCACAGGGGTTATTATGACCGGGGAGCTGTTTTTT. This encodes CSALTGVIMTGELFF.